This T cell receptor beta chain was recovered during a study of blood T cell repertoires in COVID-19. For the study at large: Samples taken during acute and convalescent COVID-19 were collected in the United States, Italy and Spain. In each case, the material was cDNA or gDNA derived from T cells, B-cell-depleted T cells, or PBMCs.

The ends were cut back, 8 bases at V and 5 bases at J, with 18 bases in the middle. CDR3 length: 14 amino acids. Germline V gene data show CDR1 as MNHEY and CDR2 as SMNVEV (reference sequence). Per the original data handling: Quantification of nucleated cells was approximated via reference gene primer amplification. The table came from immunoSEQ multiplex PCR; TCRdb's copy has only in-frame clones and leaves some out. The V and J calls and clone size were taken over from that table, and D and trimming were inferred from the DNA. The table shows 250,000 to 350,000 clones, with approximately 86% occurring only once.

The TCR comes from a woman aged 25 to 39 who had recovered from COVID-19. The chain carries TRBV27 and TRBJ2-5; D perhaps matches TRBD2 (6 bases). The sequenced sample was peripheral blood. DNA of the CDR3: TGTGCCAGCGCAACGGGACTTGGGACGGAGACCCAGTACTTC. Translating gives CASATGLGTETQYF.